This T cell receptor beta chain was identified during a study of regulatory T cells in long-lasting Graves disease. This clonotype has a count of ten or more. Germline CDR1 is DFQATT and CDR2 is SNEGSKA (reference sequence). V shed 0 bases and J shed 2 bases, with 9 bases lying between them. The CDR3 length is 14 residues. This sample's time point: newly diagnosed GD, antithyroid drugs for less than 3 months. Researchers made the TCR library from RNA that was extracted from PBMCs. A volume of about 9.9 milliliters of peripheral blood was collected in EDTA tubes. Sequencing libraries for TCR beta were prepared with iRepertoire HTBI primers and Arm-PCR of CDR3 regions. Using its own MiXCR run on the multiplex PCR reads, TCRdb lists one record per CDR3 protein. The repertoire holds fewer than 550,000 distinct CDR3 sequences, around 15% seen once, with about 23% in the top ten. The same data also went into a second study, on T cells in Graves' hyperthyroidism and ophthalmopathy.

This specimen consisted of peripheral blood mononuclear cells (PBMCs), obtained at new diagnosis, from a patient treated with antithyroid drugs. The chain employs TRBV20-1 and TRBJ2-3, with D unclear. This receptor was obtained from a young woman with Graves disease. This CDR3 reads CSARDGRNTDTQYF. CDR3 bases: TGCAGTGCTAGAGATGGGCGGAACACAGATACGCAGTATTTT.